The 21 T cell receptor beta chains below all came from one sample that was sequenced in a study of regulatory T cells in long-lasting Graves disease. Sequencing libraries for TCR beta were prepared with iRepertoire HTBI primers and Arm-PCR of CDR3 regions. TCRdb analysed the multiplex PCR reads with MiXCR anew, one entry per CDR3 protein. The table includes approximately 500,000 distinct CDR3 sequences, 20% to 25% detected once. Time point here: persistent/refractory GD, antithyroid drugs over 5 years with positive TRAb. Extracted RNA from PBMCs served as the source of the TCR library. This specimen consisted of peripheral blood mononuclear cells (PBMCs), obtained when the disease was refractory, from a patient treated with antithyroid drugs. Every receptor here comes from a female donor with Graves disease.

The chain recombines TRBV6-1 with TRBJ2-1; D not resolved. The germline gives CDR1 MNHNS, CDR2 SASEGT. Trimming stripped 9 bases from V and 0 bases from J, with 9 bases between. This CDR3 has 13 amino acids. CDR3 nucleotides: TGTGCCAGTCGGGCTGGCTCCTACAATGAGCAGTTCTTC. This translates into CASRAGSYNEQFF.

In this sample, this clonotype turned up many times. The CDR3 reads CASSYRASNYGYTF. As DNA, the CDR3 is TGTGCCAGCAGTTACAGGGCCTCTAACTATGGCTACACCTTC. This chain connects TRBV27 to TRBJ1-2, with D perhaps TRBD1 (6 bases). Germline CDR1 is MNHEY and CDR2 is SMNVEV (reference sequence). The CDR3 is 14 residues long. Between the trimmed V and J ends, which lost 4 bases and 0 bases, there was a span of 9 bases.

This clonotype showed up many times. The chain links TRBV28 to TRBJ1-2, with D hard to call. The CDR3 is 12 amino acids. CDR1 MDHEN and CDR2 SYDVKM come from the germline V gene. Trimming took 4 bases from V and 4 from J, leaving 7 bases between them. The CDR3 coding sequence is TGTGCCAGCAGTTGGGAAGTCTATGGCTACACCTTC. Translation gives CASSWEVYGYTF.

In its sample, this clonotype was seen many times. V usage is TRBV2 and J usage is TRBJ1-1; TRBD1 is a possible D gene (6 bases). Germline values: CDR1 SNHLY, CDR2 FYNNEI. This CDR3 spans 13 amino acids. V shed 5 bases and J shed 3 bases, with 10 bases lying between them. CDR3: CASSPDSYTEAFF. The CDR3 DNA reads TGTGCCAGCAGTCCGGACAGTTACACTGAAGCTTTCTTT.

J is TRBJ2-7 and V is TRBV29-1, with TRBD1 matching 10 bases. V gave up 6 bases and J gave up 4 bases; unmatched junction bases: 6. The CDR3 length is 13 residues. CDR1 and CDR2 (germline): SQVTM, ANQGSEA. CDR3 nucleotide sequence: TGCAGCGTGAGGGGGACAGGGGCGTACGAGCAGTACTTC. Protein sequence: CSVRGTGAYEQYF.

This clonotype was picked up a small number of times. The CDR3 sequence is CASSFGGSGGGEQYF. The CDR3 coding sequence is TGTGCCAGCAGCTTTGGAGGGAGCGGAGGCGGGGAGCAGTACTTC. J is TRBJ2-7 and V is TRBV7-2; D is possibly TRBD2 (6 bases). CDR3 length equals 15 residues. The germline V gene encodes CDR1 SGHTA and CDR2 FQGNSA. V shed 3 bases and J shed 7 bases, with 19 bases lying between them.

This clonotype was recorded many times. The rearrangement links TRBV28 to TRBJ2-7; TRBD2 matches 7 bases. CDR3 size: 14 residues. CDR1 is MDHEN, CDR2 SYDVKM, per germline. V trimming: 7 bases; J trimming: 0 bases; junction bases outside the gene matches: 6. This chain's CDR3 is CASTTTSSSYEQYF. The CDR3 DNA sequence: TGTGCCAGCACCACGACTAGCAGCTCCTACGAGCAGTACTTC.

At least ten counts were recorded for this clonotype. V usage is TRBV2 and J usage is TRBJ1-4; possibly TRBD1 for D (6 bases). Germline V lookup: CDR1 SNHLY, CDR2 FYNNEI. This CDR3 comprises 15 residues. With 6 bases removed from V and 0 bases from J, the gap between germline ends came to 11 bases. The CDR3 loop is CASREGETTNEKLFF. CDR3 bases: TGTGCCAGCAGAGAGGGGGAAACAACTAATGAAAAACTGTTTTTT. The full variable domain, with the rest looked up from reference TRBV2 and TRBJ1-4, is EPEVTQTPSHQVTQMGQEVILRCVPISNHLYFYWYRQILGQKVEFLVSFYNNEISEKSEIFDDQFSVERPDGSNFTLKIRSTKLEDSAMYFCASREGETTNEKLFFGSGTQLSVL.

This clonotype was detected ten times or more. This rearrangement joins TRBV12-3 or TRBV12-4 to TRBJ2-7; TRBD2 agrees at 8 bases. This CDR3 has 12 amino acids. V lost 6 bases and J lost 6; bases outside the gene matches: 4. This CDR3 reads CASRAGEGEQYF. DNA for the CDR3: TGTGCCAGCAGAGCGGGAGAAGGCGAGCAGTACTTC.

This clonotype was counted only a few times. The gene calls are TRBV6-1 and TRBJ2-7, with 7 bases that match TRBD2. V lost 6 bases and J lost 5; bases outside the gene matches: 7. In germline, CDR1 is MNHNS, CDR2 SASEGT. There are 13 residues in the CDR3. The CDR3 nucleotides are TGTGCCAGCAGCCCCGGGACTACGCACGAGCAGTACTTC. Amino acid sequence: CASSPGTTHEQYF.

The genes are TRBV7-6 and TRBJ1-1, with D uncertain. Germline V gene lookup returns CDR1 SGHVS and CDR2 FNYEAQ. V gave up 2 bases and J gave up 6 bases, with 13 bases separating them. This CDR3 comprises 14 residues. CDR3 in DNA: TGTGCCAGCAGCTTAAGCAGCGGGATCCCTGAAGCTTTCTTT. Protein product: CASSLSSGIPEAFF.

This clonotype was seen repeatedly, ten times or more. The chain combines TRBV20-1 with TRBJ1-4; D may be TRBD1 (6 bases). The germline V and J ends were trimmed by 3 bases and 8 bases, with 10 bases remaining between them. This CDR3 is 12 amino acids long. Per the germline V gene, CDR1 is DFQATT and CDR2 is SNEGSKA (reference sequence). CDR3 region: CSASGQWEKLFF. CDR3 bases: TGCAGTGCTAGTGGACAGTGGGAAAAACTGTTTTTT.

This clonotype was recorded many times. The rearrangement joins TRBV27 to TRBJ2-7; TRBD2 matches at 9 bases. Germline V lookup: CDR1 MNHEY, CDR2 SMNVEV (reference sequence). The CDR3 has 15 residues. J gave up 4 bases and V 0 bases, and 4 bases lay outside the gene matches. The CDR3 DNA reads TGTGCCAGCAGTTTATCAAGTAGCGGGAGATACGAGCAGTACTTC. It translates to CASSLSSSGRYEQYF.

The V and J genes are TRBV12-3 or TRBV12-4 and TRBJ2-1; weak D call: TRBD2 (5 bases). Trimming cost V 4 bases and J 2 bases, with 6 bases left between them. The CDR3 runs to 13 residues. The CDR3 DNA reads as TGTGCCAGCAGTTGGACTCCCTACAATGAGCAGTTCTTC. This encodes CASSWTPYNEQFF.

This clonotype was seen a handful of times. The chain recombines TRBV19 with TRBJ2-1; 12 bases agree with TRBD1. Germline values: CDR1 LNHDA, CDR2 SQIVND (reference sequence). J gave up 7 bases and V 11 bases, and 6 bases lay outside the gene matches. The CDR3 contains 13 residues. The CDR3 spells CAGGQGAGNEQFF. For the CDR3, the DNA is TGTGCCGGGGGACAGGGGGCAGGGAATGAGCAGTTCTTC.

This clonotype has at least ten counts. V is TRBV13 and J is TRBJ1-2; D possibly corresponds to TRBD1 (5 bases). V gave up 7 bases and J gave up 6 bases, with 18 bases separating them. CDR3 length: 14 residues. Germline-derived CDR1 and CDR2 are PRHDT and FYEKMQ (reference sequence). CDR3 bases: TGTGCCAGCACCTCGGGGCAGACATTCGATGGCTACACCTTC. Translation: CASTSGQTFDGYTF.

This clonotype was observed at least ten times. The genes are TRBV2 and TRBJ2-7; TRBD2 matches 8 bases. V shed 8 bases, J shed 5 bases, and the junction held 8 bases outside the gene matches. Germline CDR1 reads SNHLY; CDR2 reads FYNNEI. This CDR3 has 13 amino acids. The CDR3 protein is CASRPTSVDEQYF. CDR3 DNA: TGTGCCAGCCGCCCGACTAGCGTGGACGAGCAGTACTTC.

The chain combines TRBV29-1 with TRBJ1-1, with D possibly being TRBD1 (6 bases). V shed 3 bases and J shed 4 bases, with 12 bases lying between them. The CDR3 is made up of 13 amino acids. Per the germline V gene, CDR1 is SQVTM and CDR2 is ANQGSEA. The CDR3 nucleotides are TGCAGCGTTGAGAGGACAGCGGGCACTGAAGCTTTCTTT. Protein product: CSVERTAGTEAFF.

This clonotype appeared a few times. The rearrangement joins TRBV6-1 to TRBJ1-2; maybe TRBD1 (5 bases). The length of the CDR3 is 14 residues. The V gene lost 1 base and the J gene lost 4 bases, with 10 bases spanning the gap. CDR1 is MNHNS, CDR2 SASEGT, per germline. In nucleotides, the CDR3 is TGTGCCAGCAGTGAAGAACCAGGGTCCTATGGCTACACCTTC. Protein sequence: CASSEEPGSYGYTF.

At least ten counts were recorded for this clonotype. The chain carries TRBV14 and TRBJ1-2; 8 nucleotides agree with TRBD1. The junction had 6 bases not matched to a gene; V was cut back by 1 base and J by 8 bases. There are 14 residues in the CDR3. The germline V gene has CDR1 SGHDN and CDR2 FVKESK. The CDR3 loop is CASSQGTGKGGYTF. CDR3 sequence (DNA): TGTGCCAGCAGCCAAGGGACAGGGAAAGGCGGCTACACCTTC.

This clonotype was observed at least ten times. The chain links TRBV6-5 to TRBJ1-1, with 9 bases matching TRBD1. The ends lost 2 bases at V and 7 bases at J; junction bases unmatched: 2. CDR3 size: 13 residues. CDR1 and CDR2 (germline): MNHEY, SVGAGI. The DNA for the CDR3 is TGTGCCAGCAGTTACGGGGACAGGGATGAAGCTTTCTTT. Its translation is CASSYGDRDEAFF.